What follows describes a single T cell receptor beta chain. Antigen specificity is unknown. The sample belongs to a study of CD4 T cell repertoires in COVID-19. Whole-study results and caveats: Several top expanded SARS-CoV-2-reactive clonotypes were shared by two or three memory subsets.

Per the germline V gene, CDR1 is MNHNS and CDR2 is SASEGT. The CDR3 has 11 amino acids. Deletions cut 7 bases from V and 2 bases from J, with 6 bases between. Sequencing was done directly on freshly isolated, uncultured memory T cells. Sequencing was performed with immunoSEQ multiplex PCR; in TCRdb, only in-frame clones are kept and a portion is missing. The sample has fewer than 25,000 clones, about nine tenths seen once. The chain has TRBV6-1 and TRBJ2-7; D is unclear. The TCR comes from a human donor who had COVID-19. This sample comprised central memory CD4+ T cells from blood, obtained before the COVID-19 pandemic. CDR3: CASTRAYEQYF. CDR3 coding DNA: TGTGCCAGCACCCGTGCCTACGAGCAGTACTTC.